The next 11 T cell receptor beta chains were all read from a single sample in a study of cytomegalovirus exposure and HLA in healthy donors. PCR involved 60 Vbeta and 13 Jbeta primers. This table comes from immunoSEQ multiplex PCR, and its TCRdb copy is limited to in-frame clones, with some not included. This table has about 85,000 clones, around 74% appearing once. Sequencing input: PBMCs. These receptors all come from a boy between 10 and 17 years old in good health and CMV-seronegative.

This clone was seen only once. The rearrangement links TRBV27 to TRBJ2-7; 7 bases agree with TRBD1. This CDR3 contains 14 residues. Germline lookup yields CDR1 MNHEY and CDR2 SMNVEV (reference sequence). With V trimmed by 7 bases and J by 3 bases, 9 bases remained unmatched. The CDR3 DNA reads TGTGCCAGCACCCAGAGCAGGGGGAACTACGAGCAGTACTTC. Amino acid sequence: CASTQSRGNYEQYF.

The CDR3 region has the DNA TGTGCCAGCAGCTTACTCGGGACAGTCTACGAGCAGTACTTC. It codes for CASSLLGTVYEQYF. The chain carries TRBV7-2 and TRBJ2-7; 7 bases match TRBD1. CDR3 length equals 14 residues. The V segment lost 2 bases and the J segment 3 bases; nucleotides outside the gene matches: 4. CDR1 and CDR2 from the germline V gene are SGHTA and FQGNSA.

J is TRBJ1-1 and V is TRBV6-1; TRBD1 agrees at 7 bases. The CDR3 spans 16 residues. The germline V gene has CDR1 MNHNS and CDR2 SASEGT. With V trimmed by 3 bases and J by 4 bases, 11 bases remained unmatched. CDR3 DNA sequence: TGTGCCAGCAGTGAGAGCTCAGGGGGGCGGGGCACTGAAGCTTTCTTT. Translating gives CASSESSGGRGTEAFF.

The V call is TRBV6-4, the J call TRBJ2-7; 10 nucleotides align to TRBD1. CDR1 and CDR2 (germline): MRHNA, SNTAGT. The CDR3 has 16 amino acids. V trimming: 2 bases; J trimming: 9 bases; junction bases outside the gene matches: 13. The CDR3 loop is CASSDTPGQGTDGQYF. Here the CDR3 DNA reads TGTGCCAGCAGTGACACTCCGGGACAGGGGACAGACGGGCAGTACTTC.

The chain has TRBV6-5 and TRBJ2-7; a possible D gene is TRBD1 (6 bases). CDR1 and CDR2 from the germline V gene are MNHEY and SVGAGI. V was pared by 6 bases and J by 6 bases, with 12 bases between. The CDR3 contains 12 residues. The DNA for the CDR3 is TGTGCCAGCAGGGATAGAGGGGGCGAGCAGTACTTC. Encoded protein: CASRDRGGEQYF.

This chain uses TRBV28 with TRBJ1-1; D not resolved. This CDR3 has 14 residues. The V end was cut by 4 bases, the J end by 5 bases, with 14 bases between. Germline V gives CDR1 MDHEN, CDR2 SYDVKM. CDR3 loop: CASSYFGGVTEAFF. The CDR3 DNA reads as TGTGCCAGCAGTTACTTTGGAGGAGTTACTGAAGCTTTCTTT.

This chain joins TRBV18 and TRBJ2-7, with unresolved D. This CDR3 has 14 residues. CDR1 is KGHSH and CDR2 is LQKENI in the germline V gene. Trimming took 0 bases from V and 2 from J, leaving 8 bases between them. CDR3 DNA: TGTGCCAGCTCACCACCCAGGCCACCCTACGAGCAGTACTTC. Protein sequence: CASSPPRPPYEQYF.

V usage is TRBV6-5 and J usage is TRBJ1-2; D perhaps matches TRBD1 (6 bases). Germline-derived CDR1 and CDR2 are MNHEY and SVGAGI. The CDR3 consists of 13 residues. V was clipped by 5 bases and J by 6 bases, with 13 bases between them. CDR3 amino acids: CASSRGGADGYTF. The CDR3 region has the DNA TGTGCCAGCAGTAGGGGGGGGGCCGATGGCTACACCTTC.

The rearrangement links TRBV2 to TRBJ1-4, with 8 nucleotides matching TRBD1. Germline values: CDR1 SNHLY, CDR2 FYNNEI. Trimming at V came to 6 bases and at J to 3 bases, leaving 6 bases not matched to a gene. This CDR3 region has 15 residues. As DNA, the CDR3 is TGTGCCAGCAGGGACAGGGACCCGGCTAATGAAAAACTGTTTTTT. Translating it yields CASRDRDPANEKLFF.

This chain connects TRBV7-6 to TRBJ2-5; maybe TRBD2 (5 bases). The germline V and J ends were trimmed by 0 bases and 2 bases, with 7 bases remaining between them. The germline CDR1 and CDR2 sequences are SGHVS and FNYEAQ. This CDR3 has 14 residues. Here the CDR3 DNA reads TGTGCCAGCAGCTTAGCCGACTATCAAGAGACCCAGTACTTC. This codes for CASSLADYQETQYF.

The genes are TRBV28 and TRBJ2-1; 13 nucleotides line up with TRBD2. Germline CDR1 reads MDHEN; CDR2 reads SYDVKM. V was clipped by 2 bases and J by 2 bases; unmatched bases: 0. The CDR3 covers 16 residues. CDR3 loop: CASSLGLAGAYNEQFF. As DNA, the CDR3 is TGTGCCAGCAGTTTAGGACTAGCGGGAGCCTACAATGAGCAGTTCTTC.